This passage covers 4 T cell receptor beta chains from one sample sequenced in a study of identical twins. TCRdb re-called the 5' RACE reads with MiXCR, one entry per CDR3 protein. The sample includes under 800,000 distinct CDR3 sequences, less than 25% seen only once; the top ten take over 4%. These data were likewise used in another study, on T cells expressing NK-cell markers.

The sequencing sample was made of PBMCs. The origin of the receptors is a woman aged 18-29 years in good health.

This clonotype occurred many times. The chain is built from TRBV20-1 and TRBJ1-2; D uncertain. Germline V lookup: CDR1 DFQATT, CDR2 SNEGSKA (reference sequence). This CDR3 is 11 amino acids long. V was cut by 6 bases and J by 4 bases, with 9 bases left in between. The CDR3 nucleotides read TGCAGTGCGAGACCCCCCTATGGCTACACCTTC. Its protein product is CSARPPYGYTF.

This clonotype has at least ten counts. The DNA of the CDR3 is TGTGCCAGCAGCTTACGGGTTAATGAGCAGTTCTTC. Its translation is CASSLRVNEQFF. The rearrangement joins TRBV12-3 or TRBV12-4 to TRBJ2-1, with D unclear. The CDR3 covers 12 residues. Deletions cut 6 bases from V and 7 bases from J, with 10 bases between.

This clonotype has more than one count but fewer than ten. The rearrangement uses TRBV10-3 and TRBJ2-1; 7 bases map to TRBD2. The V and J ends lost 6 bases and 6 bases, in that order; junction bases with no gene match: 5. This CDR3 comprises 13 residues. Per the germline V gene, CDR1 is ENHRY and CDR2 is SYGVKD. The CDR3 sequence: CAISGLVANEQFF. The CDR3 DNA sequence: TGTGCCATCAGCGGACTAGTAGCCAATGAGCAGTTCTTC.

In its sample, this clonotype was seen a few times. The chain links TRBV7-2 to TRBJ2-1; TRBD1 aligns across 10 bases. The CDR3 consists of 14 residues. Germline loops: CDR1 SGHTA, CDR2 FQGNSA. Unmatched junction bases numbered 2, after V lost 1 base and J lost 8 bases. CDR3 residues: CASSLGDRGYEQFF. The CDR3 DNA is TGTGCCAGCAGCTTAGGGGACAGGGGATATGAGCAGTTCTTC.